These T cell receptor beta chains were read from a single sample in a study of vaccination and CD4 T cells after COVID-19. One entry per CDR3 protein, called by TCRdb with MiXCR from the PCR reads. The table includes more than 9,000 distinct CDR3 sequences, about 50% detected once. Their antigen targets remain unknown. The source material was CD4+ T cells from blood, cultured in vitro. The receptors originated from a human donor who had recovered from COVID-19. Both conserved end residues are part of each CDR3. A D gene is named only where the DNA matches it firmly. Only part of the rows carry a size: once, few, many, or a class if the clone is expanded.

clone size	J gene	D gene	V gene	CDR3 protein
-	TRBJ2-3	-	TRBV2	CASSDELTGTDTQYF
few	TRBJ2-7	TRBD2	TRBV28	CASSGLVGRSSYEQYF
-	TRBJ2-3	TRBD2	TRBV20-1	CSALLAGNTDTQYF
-	TRBJ2-3	-	TRBV10-3	CAISESGRGPPDTQYF
-	TRBJ2-1	TRBD2	TRBV5-1	CASSFLTSGSPYNEQFF
-	TRBJ2-5	-	TRBV5-1	CASSLGGPQETQYF
-	TRBJ2-2	TRBD2	TRBV24-1	CATSDASGGAGELFF
-	TRBJ1-1	-	TRBV28	CASSLEPGLSRAFF
large	TRBJ2-3	-	TRBV7-2	CASSPVLVSDTQYF
once	TRBJ2-1	TRBD2	TRBV7-2	CASSSPRTSGEQFF
-	TRBJ2-1	TRBD1	TRBV27	CASSSRTGSSYNEQFF
-	TRBJ1-1	-	TRBV19	CASTKNTEAFF
few	TRBJ2-1	TRBD1	TRBV5-4	CASSVRGQGVNEQFF
-	TRBJ2-7	TRBD1	TRBV5-1	CASSLDRQGAGEQYF
-	TRBJ2-5	-	TRBV2	CASKRGGRGETQYF
few	TRBJ1-2	-	TRBV19	CASRRGADYGYTF
few	TRBJ2-3	-	TRBV11-3	CASSLDGAEDTQYF
-	TRBJ1-1	-	TRBV5-4	CASSPSRPGRNTEAFF
-	TRBJ1-6	TRBD1	TRBV2	CASRETGGASPLHF
-	TRBJ1-1	TRBD1	TRBV6-2/TRBV6-3	CASTPYRTGSNTEAFF
-	TRBJ1-1	-	TRBV7-8	CASSLRPPNTEAFF
few	TRBJ2-1	-	TRBV18	CASSPYLDPTGSDEQFF
-	TRBJ1-1	-	TRBV11-3	CASRSSGAGAEAFF
once	TRBJ1-5	-	TRBV7-2	CASNRDINQPQHF
-	TRBJ2-2	-	TRBV20-1	CSARENTGELFF
medium-sized	TRBJ2-5	-	TRBV20-1	CSAHRPSQETQYF
-	TRBJ1-1	TRBD1	TRBV20-1	CSPGQGAGSSTEAFF
-	TRBJ2-3	TRBD2	TRBV19	CASSGSSGVTDTQYF
-	TRBJ1-2	-	TRBV12-3/TRBV12-4	CASSLEWVGKGSFGYTF
-	TRBJ2-7	-	TRBV4-1	CASSLGTVSYEQYF
-	TRBJ1-1	-	TRBV7-9	CASRTEGGEAFF
few	TRBJ1-2	-	TRBV6-5	CASSFRGGYGYTF
few	TRBJ2-7	-	TRBV20-1	CSAGSALSYEQYF
-	TRBJ1-6	-	TRBV6-4	CASSRDYGSPPLHF
-	TRBJ2-2	-	TRBV30	CARQGSGMHTGELFF
-	TRBJ2-5	TRBD1	TRBV28	CASSTPRGQGAAQYF
-	TRBJ2-7	TRBD1	TRBV11-3	CASSLVWTGVNEQYF
few	TRBJ1-2	TRBD1	TRBV6-1	CASSEWTGPNYGYTF
-	TRBJ2-3	-	TRBV20-1	CSASSYVTDTQYF
-	TRBJ1-5	-	TRBV12-3/TRBV12-4	CASSLQVGQPQHF
-	TRBJ2-3	TRBD2	TRBV20-1	CSARLPGLALTDTQYF
few	TRBJ1-3	TRBD1	TRBV7-2	CASSLYKGANGNTIYF
few	TRBJ1-5	TRBD1	TRBV2	CASSGQQGAQPQHF
few	TRBJ1-1	-	TRBV6-2/TRBV6-3	CASRYRKMNTEAFF
large	TRBJ2-4	-	TRBV21-1	CASFRGIQYF
-	TRBJ2-3	-	TRBV10-3	CAISRPNTDTQYF
-	TRBJ1-6	-	TRBV7-9	CASSPTGFSPLHF
few	TRBJ2-3	TRBD2	TRBV6-1	CASSSGRGSTDTQYF
few	TRBJ1-2	-	TRBV5-1	CASGDLGSNYGYTF
large	TRBJ2-7	-	TRBV10-3	CAISETGLSYEQYF
-	TRBJ2-7	-	TRBV2	CASSERTESYEQYF
-	TRBJ1-2	TRBD1	TRBV11-2	CASSLQGTGYTF
-	TRBJ1-2	TRBD1	TRBV6-1	CASRFRDRGRLDYGYTF